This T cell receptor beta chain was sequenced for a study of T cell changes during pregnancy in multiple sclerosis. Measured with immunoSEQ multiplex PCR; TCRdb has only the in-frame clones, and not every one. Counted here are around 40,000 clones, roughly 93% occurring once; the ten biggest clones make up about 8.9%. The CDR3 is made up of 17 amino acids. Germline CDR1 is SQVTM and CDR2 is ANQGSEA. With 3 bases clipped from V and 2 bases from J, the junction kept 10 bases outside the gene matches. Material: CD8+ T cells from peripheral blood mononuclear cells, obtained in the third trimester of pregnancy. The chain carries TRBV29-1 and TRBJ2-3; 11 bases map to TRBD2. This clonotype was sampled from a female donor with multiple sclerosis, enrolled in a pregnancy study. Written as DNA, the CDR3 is TGCAGCGTTGACTCTAGCGGGGGGACCTGGGACACAGATACGCAGTATTTT. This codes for CSVDSSGGTWDTDTQYF.